The sequence of this TCR beta chain was determined in a study of post-analysis software for immune sequencing data. Whole-study context: As for disease course, relapsing-remitting, secondary progressive and progressive-relapsing multiple sclerosis were all included.

Libraries were made from TCR beta cDNA, and they carried unique molecular identifiers. There were roughly 0.9 to 10 million T cells, and about 540,000 cDNA molecules came from them. Using its own MiXCR run on the PCR reads, TCRdb lists one record per CDR3 protein. Of about 680,000 distinct CDR3 sequences listed, over 45% were seen once; the top ten hold around 10%. The CDR3 loop spans 13 amino acids. Trimming took off 5 bases at V and 10 bases at J, with 18 bases between the two ends. Notes on this clonotype: What it binds is unknown.

Study observations and caveats: Four or five TRBV segments occurring more often in patients than controls included TRBV5-6, TRBV5-1 and TRBV20-1. Versus controls, multiple sclerosis patients showed significantly lower diversity (normalized Chao1). Strong co-clustering by F measure was evident for samples that had been prepared in the same batch.

The rearrangement links TRBV12-3 or TRBV12-4 to TRBJ2-7; D gene unclear. What was sequenced was blood. This clonotype was obtained from a girl aged 2 to 10 with multiple sclerosis. The CDR3 nucleotides are TGTGCCAGCAGTGCAAACTTAGGGTTGGCCCAGTACTTC. Protein: CASSANLGLAQYF.